These T cell receptor beta chains were read from a single sample in a study of OX40 agonist ivuxolimab in advanced cancers. Profiled with immunoSEQ multiplex PCR; TCRdb holds only in-frame clones, not every one. The sample lists about 51,000 clones, about 80% seen once, with approximately 3% in the top ten. The sample consisted of CD4+ or CD8+ T cells sorted from blood, taken in a trial of the OX40 agonist ivuxolimab. The receptors stem from an adult with an advanced solid tumor such as melanoma, head and neck, liver or kidney cancer. CDR3s include the opening cysteine and the closing phenylalanine or tryptophan. The D gene is left open where the match is weak. Expanded clones get a size class; other rows say once, few or many, or leave the size out.

J gene	V gene	D gene	clone size	CDR3 protein	CDR3 DNA
TRBJ2-7	TRBV18	.	once	CASSPAVAGVAEQYF	TGTGCCAGCTCACCCGCAGTCGCAGGGGTCGCCGAGCAGTACTTC
TRBJ1-4	TRBV6-1	.	.	CASSEAVNEKLFF	TGTGCCAGCAGTGAAGCGGTTAATGAAAAACTGTTTTTT
TRBJ1-4	TRBV4-1	TRBD1	.	CASSQDDRGATNEKLFF	TGCGCCAGCAGCCAAGACGACAGGGGCGCGACTAATGAAAAACTGTTTTTT
TRBJ2-7	TRBV18	.	.	CASSPRGLEEQYF	TGTGCCAGCTCACCACGGGGGTTGGAGGAGCAGTACTTC
TRBJ2-3	TRBV7-7	.	.	CASSLGWGPDTQYF	TGTGCCAGCAGCTTAGGGTGGGGCCCAGATACGCAGTATTTT
TRBJ2-5	TRBV6-5	TRBD2	.	CASSYLSGGEARAQYF	TGTGCCAGCAGTTACCTTAGCGGGGGCGAAGCCCGAGCCCAGTACTTC
TRBJ2-1	TRBV9	TRBD1	.	CASSKEQGVNEQFF	TGTGCCAGCAGCAAAGAACAGGGGGTCAATGAGCAGTTCTTC
TRBJ2-4	TRBV21-1	.	.	CASSPRMVAKNIQYF	TGTGCCAGCAGCCCTCGAATGGTAGCCAAAAACATTCAGTACTTC
TRBJ1-5	TRBV6-1	.	medium-sized	CASSEDRGQPQHF	TGTGCCAGCAGTGAAGATAGGGGCCAGCCCCAGCATTTT
TRBJ2-3	TRBV9	.	.	CASSVLGDTQYF	TGTGCCAGCAGCGTACTCGGAGATACGCAGTATTTT
TRBJ2-2	TRBV5-4	.	.	CASSLPGRNTGELFF	TGTGCCAGCAGCTTACCTGGGAGGAACACCGGGGAGCTGTTTTTT
TRBJ2-3	TRBV9	TRBD1	.	CASSARAELGGTSTDTQYF	TGTGCCAGCAGCGCCAGAGCCGAGCTAGGGGGCACTAGCACAGATACGCAGTATTTT
TRBJ2-7	TRBV25-1	.	.	CASSEAGPSYF	TGTGCCAGCAGTGAGGCGGGCCCTAGCTACTTC
TRBJ2-1	TRBV5-6	.	.	CASSRWLSSYYNEQFF	TGTGCCAGCAGCCGATGGTTGAGCAGTTACTACAATGAGCAGTTCTTC
TRBJ2-7	TRBV28	TRBD1	.	CASSRTGGGYEQYF	TGTGCCAGCAGTCGGACAGGGGGTGGCTACGAGCAGTACTTC
TRBJ2-5	TRBV5-8	.	.	CASTQPGTQYF	TGTGCCAGCACCCAACCAGGGACCCAGTACTTC
TRBJ1-2	TRBV19	.	.	CASSIDLGGNYGYTF	TGTGCCAGTAGTATAGATCTTGGGGGAAACTATGGCTACACCTTC
TRBJ1-5	TRBV7-6	.	.	CASSLGQAQPQHF	TGTGCCAGCAGCTTAGGGCAGGCGCAGCCCCAGCATTTT
TRBJ1-1	TRBV9	.	.	CASSVGGYTEAFF	TGTGCCAGCAGCGTAGGGGGGTACACTGAAGCTTTCTTT
TRBJ1-6	TRBV19	TRBD1	.	CASRDSYNSPLHF	TGTGCCAGCCGGGACAGCTATAATTCACCCCTCCACTTT
TRBJ1-4	TRBV2	.	.	CASSERTGEKLFF	TGTGCCAGCAGTGAACGCACAGGTGAAAAACTGTTTTTT
TRBJ2-7	TRBV6-6	.	.	CASSYSLLSHEQYF	TGTGCCAGCAGTTACAGTCTCCTCTCCCACGAGCAGTACTTC
TRBJ1-4	TRBV9	TRBD1	.	CASSRDRGSFGIGEKLFF	TGTGCCAGCAGCCGGGACAGGGGTAGTTTTGGTATCGGCGAAAAACTGTTTTTT
TRBJ1-2	TRBV4-1	.	few	CASSQPGLIGSGFTF	TGCGCCAGCAGCCAACCAGGGCTTATTGGTTCGGGGTTCACCTTC
TRBJ1-1	TRBV2	.	.	CASRSPGTSGGAFF	TGTGCCAGCAGATCCCCTGGGACCTCCGGTGGAGCTTTCTTT
TRBJ2-2	TRBV6-6	.	few	CASRISGVTGELFF	TGTGCCAGCAGGATTTCAGGGGTCACCGGGGAGCTGTTTTTT
TRBJ1-5	TRBV12-5	.	.	CASGWGVGQPQHF	TGTGCTAGTGGTTGGGGGGTAGGGCAGCCCCAGCATTTT
TRBJ1-2	TRBV11-3	.	.	CASSSRDKNNYGYTF	TGTGCCAGCAGCTCCCGGGACAAAAATAACTATGGCTACACCTTC
TRBJ1-1	TRBV4-2	TRBD1	.	CASSKGQLGTEAFF	TGTGCCAGCAGCAAGGGACAGCTAGGAACTGAAGCTTTCTTT
TRBJ2-5	TRBV7-3	TRBD2	.	CASSPGLAGRGAQYF	TGTGCCAGCAGCCCAGGACTAGCGGGGCGGGGGGCCCAGTACTTC
TRBJ1-2	TRBV19	.	.	CASSITQGGGYTF	TGTGCCAGTAGTATAACCCAGGGTGGTGGCTACACCTTC
TRBJ2-5	TRBV19	.	once	CASNREKGETQYF	TGTGCCAGTAACAGGGAAAAGGGGGAGACCCAGTACTTC
TRBJ2-2	TRBV19	.	.	CASSMRKGFGTGELFF	TGTGCCAGTAGTATGAGGAAGGGCTTCGGCACCGGGGAGCTGTTTTTT
TRBJ1-6	TRBV11-3	TRBD1	.	CASSPPGGGAGSPLHF	TGTGCCAGCAGCCCCCCTGGAGGGGGCGCGGGATCACCCCTCCACTTT
TRBJ2-1	TRBV19	.	.	CASSPQRVRNEQFF	TGTGCCAGTAGTCCCCAAAGAGTTAGGAATGAGCAGTTCTTC
TRBJ1-5	TRBV5-8	.	once	CASSKEGQGRQPQHF	TGTGCCAGCAGCAAGGAGGGGCAGGGCCGTCAGCCCCAGCATTTT
TRBJ2-2	TRBV5-4	TRBD1	.	CASSSGTGRGSGELFF	TGTGCCAGCAGCTCGGGGACAGGGAGAGGATCCGGGGAGCTGTTTTTT
TRBJ2-1	TRBV6-5	TRBD1	.	CASSKTGGDRNEQFF	TGTGCCAGCAGTAAAACAGGGGGCGATCGCAATGAGCAGTTCTTC
TRBJ2-3	TRBV7-2	.	.	CASSPRGSSTDTQYF	TGTGCCAGCAGCCCCCGGGGATCTAGCACAGATACGCAGTATTTT
TRBJ1-4	TRBV19	.	.	CASSVTGGEKLFF	TGTGCCAGTAGTGTCACGGGTGGTGAAAAACTGTTTTTT
TRBJ2-3	TRBV6-5	.	.	CASSLARGTSTDTQYF	TGTGCCAGCAGTTTAGCCCGGGGGACTAGCACAGATACGCAGTATTTT
TRBJ2-3	TRBV7-2	.	.	CASSLGPALGTDTQYF	TGTGCCAGCAGCCTAGGGCCGGCACTAGGCACAGATACGCAGTATTTT
TRBJ1-6	TRBV6-1	TRBD1	.	CASRPTGYNSPLHF	TGTGCCAGCAGGCCGACAGGGTATAATTCACCCCTCCACTTT
TRBJ2-7	TRBV7-2	TRBD2	.	CASSLLAESYEQYF	TGTGCCAGCAGCTTACTAGCGGAGTCCTACGAGCAGTACTTC
TRBJ2-1	TRBV19	.	.	CASSIELGGEQFF	TGTGCCAGTAGTATAGAATTGGGGGGAGAGCAGTTCTTC
TRBJ2-3	TRBV29-1	TRBD2	.	CSVEDWTSSDTQYF	TGCAGCGTTGAAGATTGGACTAGCTCAGATACGCAGTATTTT
TRBJ1-1	TRBV29-1	.	few	CSVVPDNTEAFF	TGCAGCGTTGTCCCAGATAACACTGAAGCTTTCTTT
TRBJ1-2	TRBV7-3	.	.	CASSRTGLSYGYTF	TGTGCCAGCAGCCGAACAGGGTTGAGCTATGGCTACACCTTC
TRBJ2-2	TRBV10-3	.	few	CAISESQARRELFF	TGTGCCATCAGTGAGTCTCAGGCCCGGAGGGAGCTGTTTTTT
TRBJ1-2	TRBV7-2	TRBD1	few	CASSYTGTGGSGYTF	TGTGCCAGCAGCTACACCGGGACAGGGGGCTCTGGCTACACCTTC
TRBJ1-6	TRBV10-3	.	.	CAISESSGHPDSPLHF	TGTGCCATCAGTGAGTCGAGTGGACACCCAGATTCACCCCTCCACTTT
TRBJ2-5	TRBV2	.	.	CASSHDRSQETQYF	TGTGCCAGCAGTCACGACAGGTCCCAAGAGACCCAGTACTTC
TRBJ2-3	TRBV9	.	once	CASSVDPGAGYTQYF	TGTGCCAGCAGCGTAGATCCAGGGGCCGGGTATACGCAGTATTTT
TRBJ1-3	TRBV6-1	.	.	CASSELGSGNTIYF	TGTGCCAGCAGTGAACTCGGCTCTGGAAACACCATATATTTT
TRBJ1-4	TRBV12-5	.	.	CASGVGQVNEKLFF	TGTGCTAGTGGGGTTGGGCAGGTCAATGAAAAACTGTTTTTT
TRBJ2-3	TRBV4-1	TRBD1	.	CASSQMTGVGTDTQYF	TGCGCCAGCAGCCAGATGACAGGGGTGGGCACAGATACGCAGTATTTT
TRBJ1-6	TRBV5-6	TRBD1	.	CASSPRQGSYNSPLHF	TGTGCCAGCAGCCCTCGACAGGGCTCCTATAATTCACCCCTCCACTTT
TRBJ2-5	TRBV7-5	.	once	CARSSSGTGIEETQYF	TGTGCCAGAAGTTCTTCTGGGACAGGGATAGAAGAGACCCAGTACTTC
TRBJ1-1	TRBV9	.	.	CASSARPMNTEAFF	TGTGCCAGCAGCGCACGCCCGATGAACACTGAAGCTTTCTTT